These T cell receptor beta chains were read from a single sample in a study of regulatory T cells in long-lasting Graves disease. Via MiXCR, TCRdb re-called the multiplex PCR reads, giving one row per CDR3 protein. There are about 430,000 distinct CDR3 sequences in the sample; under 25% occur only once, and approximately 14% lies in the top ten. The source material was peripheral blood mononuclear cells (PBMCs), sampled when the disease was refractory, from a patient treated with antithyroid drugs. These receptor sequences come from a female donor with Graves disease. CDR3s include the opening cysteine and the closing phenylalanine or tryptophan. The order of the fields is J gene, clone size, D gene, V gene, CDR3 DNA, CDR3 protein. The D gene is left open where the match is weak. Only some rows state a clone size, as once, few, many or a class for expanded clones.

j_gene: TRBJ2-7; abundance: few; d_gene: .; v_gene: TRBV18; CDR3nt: TGTGCCAGCTCACGGTCCTCACAGGGCTCCTACGAGCAGTACTTC; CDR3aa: CASSRSSQGSYEQYF
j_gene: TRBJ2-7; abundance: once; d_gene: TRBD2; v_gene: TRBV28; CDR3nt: TGTGCCAGCAGTGCCCCCGGACTAGCCCTAACCAACGAGCAGTACTTC; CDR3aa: CASSAPGLALTNEQYF
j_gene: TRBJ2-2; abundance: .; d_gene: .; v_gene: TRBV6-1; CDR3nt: TGTGCCAGCAGCCCCTCGAGACAGAGGGCCCGTACCGGGGAGCTGTTTTTT; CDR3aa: CASSPSRQRARTGELFF
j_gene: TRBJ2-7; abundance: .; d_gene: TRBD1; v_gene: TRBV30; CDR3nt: TGTGCCTGGAGTGCCTCCGGGACAGAGGAGTACTTC; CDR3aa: CAWSASGTEEYF
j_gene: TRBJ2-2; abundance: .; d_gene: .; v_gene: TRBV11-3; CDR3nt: TGTGCCAGCAGCGCGGGACTTCACACCGGGGAGCTGTTTTTT; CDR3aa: CASSAGLHTGELFF
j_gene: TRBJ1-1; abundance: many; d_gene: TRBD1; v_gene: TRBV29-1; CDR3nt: TGCAGCGTTGAAGGGTCCGGGACAGGGGCTGGTGAAGCTTTCTTT; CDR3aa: CSVEGSGTGAGEAFF
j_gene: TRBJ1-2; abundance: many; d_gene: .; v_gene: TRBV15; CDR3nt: TGTGCCACCAGCAGAGACGCGGGGTTTAGCGGCTACACCTTC; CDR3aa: CATSRDAGFSGYTF
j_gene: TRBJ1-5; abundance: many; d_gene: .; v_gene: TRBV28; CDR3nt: TGTGCCAGCAGTTTTGGGGGTACTCAGCCCCAGCATTTT; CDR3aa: CASSFGGTQPQHF
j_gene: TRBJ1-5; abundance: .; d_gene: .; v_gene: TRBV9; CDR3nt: TGTGCCAGCAGCGACGACGACTTGCAGCCCCAGCATTTT; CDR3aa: CASSDDDLQPQHF
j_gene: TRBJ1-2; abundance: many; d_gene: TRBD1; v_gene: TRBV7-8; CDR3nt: TGTGCCAGCAGCACCAGGGGGCGCGGCCCCCTTAGCCTTTATGGCTACACCTTC; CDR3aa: CASSTRGRGPLSLYGYTF
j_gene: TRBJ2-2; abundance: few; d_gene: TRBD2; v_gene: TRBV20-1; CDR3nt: TGCAGTGCTAGAACTAGCGGGCGTCTGAACACCGGGGAGCTGTTTTTT; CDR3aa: CSARTSGRLNTGELFF
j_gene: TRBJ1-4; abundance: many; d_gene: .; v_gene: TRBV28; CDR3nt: TGTGCCAGCAGGTTTAGGGGGTTTCCTAATGAAAAACTGTTTTTT; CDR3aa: CASRFRGFPNEKLFF
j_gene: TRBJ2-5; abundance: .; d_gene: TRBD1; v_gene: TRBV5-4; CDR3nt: TGTGCATGTGCTCCGCGGACAGGCGAACAAGAGACCCAGTACTTC; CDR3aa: CACAPRTGEQETQYF
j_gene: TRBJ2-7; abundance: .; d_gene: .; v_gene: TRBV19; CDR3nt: TGTGCCAGTAGCCGGGAACGCTACGAGCAGTACTTC; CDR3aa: CASSRERYEQYF
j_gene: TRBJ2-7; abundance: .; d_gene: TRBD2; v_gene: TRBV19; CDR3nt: TGTGCCAGTACCCCACTAGCGGGAGCGGGTGAGCAGTACTTC; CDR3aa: CASTPLAGAGEQYF